This T cell receptor beta chain was recovered during a study of human T cells and chemical hapten exposure. This clonotype was seen many times. How the authors handled the data: With a range of about 20,000 to 690,600, the median per sample was 95,638 TCRs. TCRdb redid the calling of the RACE reads with MiXCR, one entry per CDR3 protein. These V and J calls are TCRdb output, not the study's own analysis. The sample comprises around 120,000 distinct CDR3 sequences, approximately 15% of which are singletons, and roughly 2.8% rests with the top ten. From germline, CDR1 is LNHDA and CDR2 SQIVND (reference sequence). Trimming took off 3 bases at V and 7 bases at J, with 16 bases between the two ends. The CDR3 contains 15 residues. The time point here: pre-sensitization, week 0. The sample's treatment: therapeutic diphenylcyclopropenone sensitization with weekly scalp DPC.

Sequencing was performed on whole blood, taken in connection with sensitization to the hapten diphenylcyclopropenone (DPC). This TCR derives from a woman under 30 with alopecia areata. Some clones in this sample may be carry-over from other donors' samples. The chain joins TRBV19 to TRBJ2-1; D gene ambiguous. The CDR3 loop is CASSIFGRTQNEQFF. In DNA form, the CDR3 reads TGTGCCAGTAGTATCTTTGGACGGACCCAGAATGAGCAGTTCTTC. Together with reference TRBV19 and TRBJ2-1, the CDR3 gives the full variable domain: DGGITQSPKYLFRKEGQNVTLSCEQNLNHDAMYWYRQDPGQGLRLIYYSQIVNDFQKGDIAEGYSVSREKKESFPLTVTSAQKNPTAFYLCASSIFGRTQNEQFFGPGTRLTVL.